This TCR beta chain originates from a study of T cell repertoires in cytomegalovirus infection. Study context: Used in the study were CMV epitopes, some recently identified and HLA-C-restricted, others well-studied and HLA-B-restricted. Public TCR beta signatures were indicative of both CMV infection and a matching HLA type. Study-level points and caveats: Ex vivo responses were dominated by HLA-C-restricted CMV-specific TCR beta clonotypes.

TCRdb re-called the reads through MiXCR, storing one row per CDR3 protein. This sample has hundreds of thousands of distinct CDR3 sequences, with about 42% found just once. Comments on this clonotype: The antigen is not known.

In germline, CDR1 is SGHTA, CDR2 FQGNSA. The trim removed 5 bases at V and 4 bases at J, leaving 7 bases unmatched. The CDR3 covers 15 residues. The input for sequencing was cultured PBMCs, taken from culture after CMV antigen stimulation. This sequence was found in a human donor in good health (CMV status not recorded). Some clones in this sample may be carry-over from other donors' samples. The V call is TRBV7-2, the J call TRBJ2-1; 8 bases fit TRBD2. CDR3 in amino acids: CASSISGGRYNEQFF. For the CDR3, the DNA is TGTGCCAGCAGCATAAGCGGGGGCAGGTACAATGAGCAGTTCTTC.